This T cell receptor beta chain was obtained from a study of spatial heterogeneity in lung cancer. Study summary: For the average unique TCR and UMI combination, more than eight occurrences appeared in raw reads. Study-level results: Expanded tumor TCRs that were ubiquitous appeared in blood more at resection than follow-up.

Individual TCR cDNA molecules each bore their own unique molecular identifier. TCRdb called the 5' RACE reads again in MiXCR, with one record for every CDR3 protein. This sample has around 60,000 distinct CDR3 sequences, with 7.5% to 9% found just once. Stated time point: sample taken at primary tumor resection. Material for sequencing was whole RNA from tumor, nontumor lung or frozen PBMC, left unsorted. The donor group consisted of under 90 patients who had untreated, early-stage non-small cell lung cancer. V lost 3 bases and J lost 4, with 9 bases in between. Germline values: CDR1 MDHEN, CDR2 SYDVKM. The length of the CDR3 is 13 residues. As regards this clonotype: What it binds is not known.

The chain joins TRBV28 to TRBJ2-5; D uncertain. This sequence originates from a female donor with early-stage non-small cell lung cancer. The sample was PBMCs, taken at surgery. The CDR3 nucleotides read TGTGCCAGCAGTTTGTCTTCGCGAGAGACCCAGTACTTC. Encoded protein: CASSLSSRETQYF.